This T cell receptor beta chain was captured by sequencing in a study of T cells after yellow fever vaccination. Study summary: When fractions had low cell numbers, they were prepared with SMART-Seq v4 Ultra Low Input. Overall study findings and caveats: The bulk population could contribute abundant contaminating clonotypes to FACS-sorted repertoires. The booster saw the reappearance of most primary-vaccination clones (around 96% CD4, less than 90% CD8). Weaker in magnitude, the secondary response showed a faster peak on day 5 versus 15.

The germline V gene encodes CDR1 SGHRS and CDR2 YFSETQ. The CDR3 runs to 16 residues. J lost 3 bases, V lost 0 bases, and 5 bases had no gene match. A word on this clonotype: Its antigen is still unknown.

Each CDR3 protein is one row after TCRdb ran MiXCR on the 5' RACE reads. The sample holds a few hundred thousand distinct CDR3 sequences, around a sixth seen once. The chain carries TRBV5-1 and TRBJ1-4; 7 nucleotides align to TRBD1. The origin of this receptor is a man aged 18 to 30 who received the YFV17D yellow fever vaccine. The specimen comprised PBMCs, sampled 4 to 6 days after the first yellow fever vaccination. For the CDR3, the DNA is TGCGCCAGCAGCTTGGGCTACAGGGGAGCTAATGAAAAACTGTTTTTT. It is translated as CASSLGYRGANEKLFF.